One sample yielded the 20 T cell receptor beta chains listed below, sequenced in a study of CD8+ T cells in alopecia areata. Extracted RNA was reverse transcribed, and the resulting cDNA served as sequencing template. Clones were sequenced by immunoSEQ multiplex PCR, and TCRdb holds only the in-frame ones, with some missing. Altogether 250,000 or so clones are present, 67% being singletons, with the ten largest covering around 1.2%. The sequences come from CD4+ T cells sorted from blood, collected at week 0. These receptors all stem from a human donor with alopecia areata.

The rearrangement uses TRBV6-1 and TRBJ2-7; no clear D. This CDR3 has 12 residues. Germline lookup yields CDR1 MNHNS and CDR2 SASEGT. Between the trimmed V and J ends, which lost 2 bases and 7 bases, there was a span of 9 bases. The CDR3, as DNA: TGTGCCAGCAGTGAACACTGGCTGGAGCAGTACTTC. Translation: CASSEHWLEQYF.

The chain carries TRBV28 and TRBJ1-1; 7 bases fit TRBD1. The CDR3 contains 14 residues. Germline values: CDR1 MDHEN, CDR2 SYDVKM. V was clipped by 6 bases and J by 8 bases; unmatched bases: 12. The CDR3 DNA reads TGTGCCAGCAGCCCCGCGGGCAGGGGGACCGAAGCTTTCTTT. It yields the protein CASSPAGRGTEAFF.

The chain has TRBV29-1 and TRBJ2-2; 7 nucleotides agree with TRBD2. The V and J ends lost 4 bases and 2 bases, in that order; junction bases with no gene match: 4. Germline V gives CDR1 SQVTM, CDR2 ANQGSEA. This CDR3 has 14 amino acids. The CDR3 DNA reads as TGCAGCGTTGCCGGGACTATCAACACCGGGGAGCTGTTTTTT. It specifies CSVAGTINTGELFF.

The chain employs TRBV30 and TRBJ2-7; no definite D call. V dropped 3 bases and J dropped 3 bases, with 6 bases sitting between them. Germline CDR1 is GTSNPN and CDR2 is SVGIG (reference sequence). The CDR3 runs 11 residues. For the CDR3, the DNA is TGTGCCTGGAGGTACAACTACGAGCAGTACTTC. Protein sequence: CAWRYNYEQYF.

The CDR3 DNA sequence: TGTGCCAGCAGCTTAGGCAGGGACTTTAACACTGAAGCTTTCTTT. Translating gives CASSLGRDFNTEAFF. The chain uses TRBV7-6 and TRBJ1-1; possible D gene TRBD1, 5 bases. V lost 1 base, J lost 2 bases, and 11 bases lay in between. The CDR3 has 15 amino acids. In germline, CDR1 is SGHVS, CDR2 FNYEAQ.

The CDR3 loop is CSVVGVGMEKLFF. The CDR3 nucleotides are TGCAGCGTTGTGGGAGTGGGTATGGAAAAACTGTTTTTT. The chain employs TRBV29-1 and TRBJ1-4, with D uncertain. From germline, CDR1 is SQVTM and CDR2 ANQGSEA. This CDR3 contains 13 residues. Trimming cost V 4 bases and J 8 bases, with 14 bases left between them. The full variable domain, in which reference TRBV29-1 and TRBJ1-4 provide the parts outside the CDR3, is SAVISQKPSRDICQRGTSLTIQCQVDSQVTMMFWYRQQPGQSLTLIATANQGSEATYESGFVIDKFPISRPNLTFSTLTVSNMSPEDSSIYLCSVVGVGMEKLFFGSGTQLSVL.

The chain is built from TRBV7-9 and TRBJ1-1; no clear D gene. From germline, CDR1 is SEHNR and CDR2 FQNEAQ (reference sequence). With 8 bases removed from V and 5 bases from J, the gap between germline ends came to 15 bases. The CDR3 has 13 residues. CDR3 nucleotides: TGTGCCAGCCGGGAGGAGATGGAGACTGAAGCTTTCTTT. This translates into CASREEMETEAFF.

The CDR3 reads CSVAPSGSSGEKLFF. DNA for the CDR3: TGCAGCGTTGCCCCTTCAGGGTCGTCTGGTGAAAAACTGTTTTTT. The chain combines TRBV29-1 with TRBJ1-4; TRBD1 might be the D (5 bases). With 4 bases removed from V and 7 bases from J, the gap between germline ends came to 19 bases. Germline CDR1 is SQVTM and CDR2 is ANQGSEA. CDR3 size: 15 residues. The variable domain in full, with the rest retrieved from reference TRBV29-1 and TRBJ1-4, is SAVISQKPSRDICQRGTSLTIQCQVDSQVTMMFWYRQQPGQSLTLIATANQGSEATYESGFVIDKFPISRPNLTFSTLTVSNMSPEDSSIYLCSVAPSGSSGEKLFFGSGTQLSVL.

The CDR3 sequence: CSVDARISGANVLTF. The CDR3, as DNA: TGCAGCGTTGATGCCCGAATCTCTGGGGCCAACGTCCTGACTTTC. The chain uses TRBV29-1 and TRBJ2-6; D ambiguous. In germline, CDR1 is SQVTM, CDR2 ANQGSEA. V gave up 3 bases and J gave up 0 bases, with 9 bases separating them. The CDR3 totals 15 residues. Full variable domain (missing parts from reference TRBV29-1 and TRBJ2-6): SAVISQKPSRDICQRGTSLTIQCQVDSQVTMMFWYRQQPGQSLTLIATANQGSEATYESGFVIDKFPISRPNLTFSTLTVSNMSPEDSSIYLCSVDARISGANVLTFGAGSRLTVL.

By frequency in the sample, this clone is medium-sized. The chain's CDR3 is CASSQVGNTQYF. CDR3 DNA sequence: TGCGCCAGCAGCCAAGTAGGGAATACGCAGTATTTT. The chain recombines TRBV4-1 with TRBJ2-3; no clear D. CDR1 and CDR2 from the germline V gene are MGHRA and YSYEKL. The CDR3 has 12 residues. V lost 1 base to trimming and J lost 7 bases, with 6 bases between them.

V and J are TRBV6-5 and TRBJ2-7; possibly TRBD1 for D (6 bases). Trimming left V 5 bases short and J 3 bases short, with 11 bases between. Germline loops: CDR1 MNHEY, CDR2 SVGAGI. This CDR3 comprises 13 residues. The CDR3: CASSRTAYYEQYF. The CDR3, as DNA: TGTGCCAGCAGTAGGACAGCTTACTACGAGCAGTACTTC.

The genes are TRBV5-6 and TRBJ2-1; D tentatively fits TRBD1 or TRBD2 (6 bases each). The CDR3 is 15 residues long. V lost 3 bases and J lost 3, with 13 bases in between. CDR1 and CDR2 from the germline V gene are SGHDT and YYEEEE. CDR3 nucleotides: TGTGCCAGCAGCTCGAGGGGGGTTTTCTACAATGAGCAGTTCTTC. Translating gives CASSSRGVFYNEQFF.

The chain uses TRBV7-6 and TRBJ1-6; D is perhaps TRBD1 (6 bases). Trimming stripped 5 bases from V and 10 bases from J, with 12 bases between. Germline V CDR1 and CDR2: SGHVS, FNYEAQ. CDR3 length: 13 residues. CDR3 in DNA: TGTGCCAGCAGCCCAGGGGAGGGATCACCCCTCCACTTT. Encoded protein: CASSPGEGSPLHF.

The chain carries TRBV7-3 and TRBJ2-2; D ambiguous. V shed 1 base and J shed 6 bases, with 15 bases lying between them. The germline V gene has CDR1 SGHTA and CDR2 FQGTGA. This CDR3 region has 16 residues. CDR3 region: CASSLSGRPLPGELFF. As DNA, the CDR3 is TGTGCCAGCAGCTTAAGTGGCAGGCCCTTGCCCGGGGAGCTGTTTTTT. Variable domain in full (rest from reference TRBV7-3 and TRBJ2-2): GAGVSQTPSNKVTEKGKYVELRCDPISGHTALYWYRQSLGQGPEFLIYFQGTGAADDSGLPNDRFFAVRPEGSVSTLKIQRTERGDSAVYLCASSLSGRPLPGELFFGEGSRLTVL.

The chain is built from TRBV30 and TRBJ1-6; D is possibly TRBD1 (6 bases). Germline loops: CDR1 GTSNPN, CDR2 SVGIG (reference sequence). V lost 1 base and J 10 bases, leaving 11 bases between the germline ends. The CDR3 covers 13 residues. CDR3 region: CAWSDQGNSPLHF. For the CDR3, the DNA is TGTGCCTGGAGTGACCAGGGGAACTCACCCCTCCACTTT.

This chain connects TRBV15 to TRBJ1-6; no clear D gene. This CDR3 has 15 amino acids. Trimming left V 0 bases short and J 9 bases short, with 12 bases between. Germline V gives CDR1 LNHNV, CDR2 YYDKDF (reference sequence). CDR3 nucleotides: TGTGCCACCAGCAGAGAACCCGGAGCGGTTTCACCCCTCCACTTT. The encoded protein is CATSREPGAVSPLHF.

About this clone: This sample also contains other DNA sequences that code for the same CDR3. The chain is built from TRBV29-1 and TRBJ2-2, with D maybe TRBD2 (5 bases). The V and J ends lost 3 bases and 1 base respectively, with 6 bases between them. The germline gives CDR1 SQVTM, CDR2 ANQGSEA. The CDR3 runs 13 residues. CDR3 DNA: TGCAGCGTTGATCGGGGGAACACCGGGGAGCTGTTTTTT. Amino acid sequence: CSVDRGNTGELFF.

The gene calls are TRBV30 and TRBJ2-4; TRBD2 matches 9 bases. The CDR3 spans 16 residues. The trim removed 0 bases at V and 1 base at J, leaving 4 bases unmatched. CDR1 GTSNPN and CDR2 SVGIG come from the germline V gene (reference sequence). The CDR3 DNA sequence: TGTGCCTGGAGTGTACGAGGACTAGCGGCCAAAAACATTCAGTACTTC. Translated: CAWSVRGLAAKNIQYF.

This chain joins TRBV10-3 and TRBJ2-5; D is perhaps TRBD1 (5 bases). In germline, CDR1 is ENHRY, CDR2 SYGVKD. Trimming shortened V by 6 bases and J by 2 bases, and 7 bases separated the two germline ends. The CDR3 spans 12 residues. The CDR3 nucleotides read TGTGCCATCAGCCAGGGACAAGAGACCCAGTACTTC. This translates into CAISQGQETQYF.

This clone was detected only once. This sequence joins TRBV5-1 and TRBJ2-6, with a possible D match to TRBD1 (5 bases). Germline V gives CDR1 SGHRS, CDR2 YFSETQ. CDR3 length: 15 residues. Trimming left V 4 bases short and J 1 base short, with 9 bases between. The CDR3 here is CASSPQGSGANVLTF. For the CDR3, the DNA is TGCGCCAGCAGCCCCCAGGGTTCTGGGGCCAACGTCCTGACTTTC.